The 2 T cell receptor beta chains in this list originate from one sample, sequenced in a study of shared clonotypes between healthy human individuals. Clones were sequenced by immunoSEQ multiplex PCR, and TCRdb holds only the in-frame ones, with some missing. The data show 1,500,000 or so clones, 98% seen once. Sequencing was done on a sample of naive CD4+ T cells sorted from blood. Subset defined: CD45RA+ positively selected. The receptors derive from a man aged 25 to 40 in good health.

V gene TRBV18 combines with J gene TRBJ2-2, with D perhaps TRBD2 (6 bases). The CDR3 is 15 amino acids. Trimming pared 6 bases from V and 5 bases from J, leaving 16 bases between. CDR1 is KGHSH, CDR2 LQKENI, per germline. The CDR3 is CASSSGPLVTGELFF. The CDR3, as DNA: TGTGCCAGCTCGAGCGGGCCATTGGTGACCGGGGAGCTGTTTTTT.

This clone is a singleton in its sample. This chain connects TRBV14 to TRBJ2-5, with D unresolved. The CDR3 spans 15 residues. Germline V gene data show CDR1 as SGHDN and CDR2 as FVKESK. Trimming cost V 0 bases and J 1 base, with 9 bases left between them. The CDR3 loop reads CASSQDSAVQETQYF. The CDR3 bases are TGTGCCAGCAGCCAAGATTCGGCAGTCCAAGAGACCCAGTACTTC.